Described below is a single TCR beta chain sequence and its context. Libraries were prepared by immunoSEQ multiplex PCR; TCRdb keeps only in-frame clonotypes and omits some of them. The sample consists of hundreds of thousands of clones, around four fifths of them appearing once. The CDR3 loop spans 12 amino acids. Looked up from germline, CDR1 is SQVTM and CDR2 is ANQGSEA. Trimming took off 7 bases at V and 8 bases at J, with 14 bases between the two ends. This entry comes from a study of blood T cell repertoires in COVID-19. The chain employs TRBV29-1 and TRBJ1-4; weak D call: TRBD1 (6 bases). The clonotype was recovered from a woman aged 45 to 65 with active or convalescent COVID-19. Material: peripheral blood. The CDR3 reads CSAREGEEKLFF. DNA for the CDR3: TGCAGCGCCAGGGAGGGGGAAGAAAAACTGTTTTTT.